Listed below are T cell receptor beta chains from one sample, sequenced in a study of CD8 T cells in Susac syndrome. TCRdb passed the immunoSEQ multiplex PCR reads through MiXCR, listing each CDR3 protein once. Found here are under 80,000 distinct CDR3 sequences, around 93% of them singletons; the top ten hold 0.4% to 0.55%. The sequenced sample consisted of CD4+ T cells from PBMCs. The receptors shown here come from a human donor with Susac syndrome. Both conserved end residues are part of each CDR3. Each record gives: J gene, clone size, D gene, V gene, CDR3 protein, CDR3 DNA. A D gene is named only where the DNA matches it firmly. For some rows the clone size is stated as once, few or many, or as a class when expanded; others skip it.

J: TRBJ2-2; size: NA; D: TRBD2; V: TRBV3-1; CDR3: CASSHSSGRALGGELFF; DNA: TGTGCCAGCAGCCATTCTAGCGGGAGGGCCCTCGGCGGGGAGCTGTTTTTT
J: TRBJ1-1; size: NA; D: NA; V: TRBV19; CDR3: CASKVGLNTEAFF; DNA: TGTGCCAGTAAAGTCGGTTTAAACACTGAAGCTTTCTTT
J: TRBJ1-1; size: once; D: TRBD1; V: TRBV24-1; CDR3: CATSDLKGAVNTEAFF; DNA: TGTGCCACCAGTGATTTGAAGGGGGCGGTGAACACTGAAGCTTTCTTT
J: TRBJ2-5; size: NA; D: TRBD2; V: TRBV12-3/TRBV12-4; CDR3: CASLVGLARETQYF; DNA: TGTGCCAGCCTAGTGGGACTAGCGCGCGAGACCCAGTACTTC
J: TRBJ2-1; size: NA; D: NA; V: TRBV9; CDR3: CASSADSASYNEQFF; DNA: TGTGCCAGCAGCGCAGACTCGGCCTCCTACAATGAGCAGTTCTTC
J: TRBJ1-1; size: NA; D: NA; V: TRBV7-8; CDR3: CASRVHSNTEAFF; DNA: TGTGCCAGCAGAGTCCACTCGAACACTGAAGCTTTCTTT
J: TRBJ2-1; size: NA; D: TRBD2; V: TRBV20-1; CDR3: CSARGGLAYHNEQFF; DNA: TGCAGTGCTCGAGGGGGACTAGCATATCACAATGAGCAGTTCTTC
J: TRBJ2-2; size: NA; D: NA; V: TRBV28; CDR3: CASSLSAAGGNTGELFF; DNA: TGTGCCAGCAGTTTATCCGCTGCAGGCGGAAACACCGGGGAGCTGTTTTTT
J: TRBJ2-2; size: NA; D: TRBD1; V: TRBV5-4; CDR3: CASSFGTELGGELFF; DNA: TGTGCCAGCAGCTTCGGGACAGAGCTTGGGGGGGAGCTGTTTTTT
J: TRBJ2-3; size: NA; D: TRBD2; V: TRBV3-1; CDR3: CASSQDRLAGSTDTQYF; DNA: TGTGCCAGCAGCCAAGATCGGCTAGCGGGGAGCACAGATACGCAGTATTTT
J: TRBJ2-7; size: NA; D: TRBD1; V: TRBV29-1; CDR3: CSAETGTGGYEQYF; DNA: TGCAGCGCCGAGACCGGGACAGGCGGCTACGAGCAGTACTTC
J: TRBJ1-2; size: NA; D: NA; V: TRBV6-6; CDR3: CASSYGGRDYGYTF; DNA: TGTGCCAGCAGTTACGGGGGGCGGGACTATGGCTACACCTTC
J: TRBJ2-5; size: NA; D: NA; V: TRBV7-6; CDR3: CASSTRQETQYF; DNA: TGTGCCAGCAGCACCAGACAAGAGACCCAGTACTTC
J: TRBJ1-1; size: few; D: NA; V: TRBV29-1; CDR3: CSVPLRGGPTEAFF; DNA: TGCAGCGTTCCCTTACGGGGAGGGCCCACTGAAGCTTTCTTT
J: TRBJ1-4; size: once; D: NA; V: TRBV6-5; CDR3: CASSNFRGATNEKLFF; DNA: TGTGCCAGCAGTAACTTTAGGGGGGCGACTAATGAAAAACTGTTTTTT
J: TRBJ2-6; size: few; D: NA; V: TRBV6-2/TRBV6-3; CDR3: CASSRNLGSITGANVLTF; DNA: TGTGCCAGCAGTCGGAACCTGGGATCAATCACTGGGGCCAACGTCCTGACTTTC
J: TRBJ1-1; size: NA; D: NA; V: TRBV29-1; CDR3: CSATEKMNTEAFF; DNA: TGCAGCGCGACAGAGAAGATGAACACTGAAGCTTTCTTT
J: TRBJ1-1; size: NA; D: NA; V: TRBV30; CDR3: CAWRAGGGTEAFF; DNA: TGTGCCTGGAGAGCGGGGGGAGGAACTGAAGCTTTCTTT
J: TRBJ2-1; size: NA; D: NA; V: TRBV6-5; CDR3: CASGKGGINEQFF; DNA: TGTGCCAGCGGGAAGGGGGGGATCAATGAGCAGTTCTTC
J: TRBJ2-6; size: NA; D: NA; V: TRBV7-9; CDR3: CASSLAPRSGANVLTF; DNA: TGTGCCAGCAGCTTAGCCCCCCGCTCTGGGGCCAACGTCCTGACTTTC
J: TRBJ2-2; size: NA; D: NA; V: TRBV11-2; CDR3: CASTYLGGPSNTGELFF; DNA: TGTGCCAGCACTTACCTCGGCGGGCCTTCCAACACCGGGGAGCTGTTTTTT
J: TRBJ2-1; size: NA; D: TRBD1; V: TRBV14; CDR3: CASSQTGGDEQFF; DNA: TGTGCCAGCAGCCAAACAGGGGGTGATGAGCAGTTCTTC
J: TRBJ1-1; size: NA; D: NA; V: TRBV7-8; CDR3: CASIGWENTEAFF; DNA: TGTGCCAGCATAGGGTGGGAGAACACTGAAGCTTTCTTT
J: TRBJ2-2; size: NA; D: NA; V: TRBV30; CDR3: CAWSRGRTSSNTGELFF; DNA: TGTGCCTGGAGTCGCGGACGGACCTCCTCGAACACCGGGGAGCTGTTTTTT
J: TRBJ2-7; size: NA; D: NA; V: TRBV7-3; CDR3: CASSLLGLGVGEQYF; DNA: TGTGCCAGCAGCCTCCTTGGATTGGGGGTTGGCGAGCAGTACTTC
J: TRBJ1-5; size: NA; D: NA; V: TRBV12-3/TRBV12-4; CDR3: CASRGGPNQPQHF; DNA: TGTGCCAGCCGAGGGGGACCCAATCAGCCCCAGCATTTT
J: TRBJ1-1; size: NA; D: NA; V: TRBV6-5; CDR3: CASSYSWQNTEAFF; DNA: TGTGCCAGCAGTTACTCGTGGCAGAACACTGAAGCTTTCTTT
J: TRBJ2-1; size: NA; D: NA; V: TRBV9; CDR3: CASTSPLVPGSYEQFF; DNA: TGTGCCAGCACCTCACCCTTGGTCCCGGGTTCTTATGAGCAGTTCTTC
J: TRBJ2-7; size: NA; D: NA; V: TRBV11-2; CDR3: CASTDRWGPSYEQYF; DNA: TGTGCCAGCACCGACAGGTGGGGACCCTCCTACGAGCAGTACTTC
J: TRBJ1-2; size: NA; D: TRBD1; V: TRBV7-2; CDR3: CASSLGSIQGDYTF; DNA: TGTGCCAGCAGCTTAGGCTCAATTCAGGGGGACTACACCTTC
J: TRBJ2-1; size: NA; D: NA; V: TRBV29-1; CDR3: CSVEQTLYNEQFF; DNA: TGCAGCGTTGAGCAGACTCTCTACAATGAGCAGTTCTTC
J: TRBJ2-5; size: NA; D: NA; V: TRBV27; CDR3: CASSSPGFGQETQYF; DNA: TGTGCCAGCAGTTCACCAGGGTTTGGGCAAGAGACCCAGTACTTC
J: TRBJ1-4; size: once; D: TRBD1; V: TRBV25-1; CDR3: CASSVPGQAEKLFF; DNA: TGTGCCAGCAGTGTTCCGGGACAGGCCGAAAAACTGTTTTTT
J: TRBJ2-7; size: NA; D: NA; V: TRBV14; CDR3: CASSLQGRLGYEQYF; DNA: TGTGCCAGCAGCCTTCAGGGTCGGTTAGGCTACGAGCAGTACTTC
J: TRBJ1-4; size: NA; D: NA; V: TRBV12-3/TRBV12-4; CDR3: CASKSSTNEKLFF; DNA: TGTGCCAGCAAGAGCTCAACTAATGAAAAACTGTTTTTT
J: TRBJ2-1; size: NA; D: TRBD1; V: TRBV19; CDR3: CATSNRGSRVDEQFF; DNA: TGTGCCACGAGCAACAGGGGAAGTCGGGTCGATGAGCAGTTCTTC
J: TRBJ2-1; size: NA; D: TRBD2; V: TRBV12-3/TRBV12-4; CDR3: CASSFVSGKWNEQFF; DNA: TGTGCCAGCAGTTTCGTTAGCGGGAAGTGGAATGAGCAGTTCTTC
J: TRBJ1-2; size: NA; D: NA; V: TRBV18; CDR3: CASSPPVYPLITF; DNA: TGTGCCAGCTCACCACCAGTCTACCCTTTGATAACCTTC
J: TRBJ1-2; size: NA; D: NA; V: TRBV7-8; CDR3: CASSTRTGANYGYTF; DNA: TGTGCCAGCAGCACCCGGACGGGGGCTAACTATGGCTACACCTTC
J: TRBJ1-5; size: NA; D: NA; V: TRBV12-3/TRBV12-4; CDR3: CASSLVKGPSNQPQHF; DNA: TGTGCCAGCAGTTTAGTTAAGGGGCCCTCCAATCAGCCCCAGCATTTT
J: TRBJ2-7; size: NA; D: TRBD1; V: TRBV2; CDR3: CASSGTAGDEQYF; DNA: TGTGCCAGCAGCGGGACAGCCGGGGACGAGCAGTACTTC
J: TRBJ2-7; size: NA; D: NA; V: TRBV19; CDR3: CASSSPTGSHEQYF; DNA: TGTGCCAGTAGTTCCCCCACAGGGTCCCACGAGCAGTACTTC
J: TRBJ2-5; size: NA; D: NA; V: TRBV7-2; CDR3: CASSWRPQETQYF; DNA: TGTGCCAGCAGCTGGCGGCCACAAGAGACCCAGTACTTC
J: TRBJ2-1; size: NA; D: NA; V: TRBV14; CDR3: CASSQPTGYWSYNEQFF; DNA: TGTGCCAGCAGCCAACCAACAGGGTACTGGTCCTACAATGAGCAGTTCTTC
J: TRBJ1-1; size: NA; D: NA; V: TRBV14; CDR3: CASSQDRRGTEAFF; DNA: TGTGCCAGCAGCCAAGATCGCCGAGGGACTGAAGCTTTCTTT
J: TRBJ2-5; size: once; D: TRBD2; V: TRBV6-5; CDR3: CASRLAGGWRETQYF; DNA: TGTGCCAGCAGACTAGCGGGAGGGTGGAGAGAGACCCAGTACTTC
J: TRBJ2-1; size: NA; D: TRBD1; V: TRBV6-6; CDR3: CASSYRDRGYNEQFF; DNA: TGTGCCAGCAGTTACCGGGACAGGGGATACAATGAGCAGTTCTTC
J: TRBJ2-3; size: NA; D: TRBD2; V: TRBV18; CDR3: CASSPRLAGDRGTDTQYF; DNA: TGTGCCAGCTCACCGCGACTAGCGGGAGACAGGGGCACAGATACGCAGTATTTT
J: TRBJ2-2; size: NA; D: NA; V: TRBV4-1; CDR3: CASSQPVQSGELFF; DNA: TGCGCCAGCAGCCAACCAGTCCAGAGCGGGGAGCTGTTTTTT
J: TRBJ2-3; size: NA; D: TRBD1; V: TRBV29-1; CDR3: CSGGTGRTDTQYF; DNA: TGCAGTGGGGGGACAGGGAGAACAGATACGCAGTATTTT
J: TRBJ1-1; size: NA; D: TRBD1; V: TRBV2; CDR3: CASTPDRGGTEAFF; DNA: TGTGCCAGCACCCCAGACAGGGGAGGTACTGAAGCTTTCTTT
J: TRBJ2-2; size: NA; D: TRBD2; V: TRBV3-1; CDR3: CASSPREGQREYTGELFF; DNA: TGTGCCAGCAGCCCCCGGGAGGGACAAAGAGAATACACCGGGGAGCTGTTTTTT
J: TRBJ2-1; size: NA; D: NA; V: TRBV6-5; CDR3: CASSPAMAGEQFF; DNA: TGTGCCAGCAGCCCCGCGATGGCGGGTGAGCAGTTCTTC
J: TRBJ2-1; size: NA; D: NA; V: TRBV7-2; CDR3: CASSLGVGSTIYNEQFF; DNA: TGTGCCAGCAGCTTAGGAGTTGGCTCTACCATCTACAATGAGCAGTTCTTC
J: TRBJ2-6; size: NA; D: NA; V: TRBV19; CDR3: CASMAGWASGANVLTF; DNA: TGTGCCAGTATGGCAGGGTGGGCATCTGGGGCCAACGTCCTGACTTTC
J: TRBJ2-2; size: NA; D: NA; V: TRBV11-3; CDR3: CASSSLIGELFF; DNA: TGTGCCAGCAGCTCCCTGATCGGGGAGCTGTTTTTT
J: TRBJ2-3; size: NA; D: NA; V: TRBV7-2; CDR3: CASSLAASTDTQYF; DNA: TGTGCCAGCAGCTTAGCGGCAAGCACAGATACGCAGTATTTT
J: TRBJ2-3; size: once; D: NA; V: TRBV5-4; CDR3: CASSFKGTDTQYF; DNA: TGTGCCAGCAGCTTTAAGGGTACAGATACGCAGTATTTT
J: TRBJ2-1; size: NA; D: NA; V: TRBV7-2; CDR3: CASSLGSALGNEQFF; DNA: TGTGCCAGCAGCTTAGGTAGCGCCCTAGGGAATGAGCAGTTCTTC